This paragraph reports one TCR beta chain. Its target antigen remains unknown. Base quality data are lacking; no much larger clone is found one base away. The collaborating institutions used their own protocols to collect whole blood in K2EDTA tubes. For TCRbeta analysis, collaborator samples were shipped as frozen whole blood, as isolated PBMCs, or as DNA extracted from either sample type. The immunoSEQ Assay, a bias-controlled multiplex PCR, was used to amplify TCRbeta CDR3 regions from genomic DNA. From the authors' description of their analysis: Within the assay, amplification of reference gene primers was used to estimate how many nucleated cells each sample contained. Sequence reads were collapsed and filtered to measure the absolute abundance of every unique TCRbeta CDR3 rearrangement. For each sample, productive Simpson clonality was calculated as the square root of Simpson's diversity index over productive rearrangements. TCRdb mirrors the immuneACCESS table, restricted to in-frame sequences. Some clones are absent from its copies; in checked studies, under half trace to an unresolved V gene, and the reason for the others is unknown. V and J calls and clone size are as listed in that table; D and trimming were resolved from the DNA. The sample data list about 190,000 clones, and around 90% of these were observed just once. In total, the top ten clones hold approximately 0.64% of the sample.

This sample is part of a study of blood T cell repertoires in COVID-19 (TCRdb year 2020). Regarding the study in general: The collaborator samples originated in the United States, Italy and Spain and spanned the acute and convalescent phases of COVID-19. A de-identified subject ID, COVID-19 status, age in years and sex were almost always included in the sample metadata. The repertoires were made available in a free public database intended to serve as a resource for research on the immune response to SARS-CoV-2. Samples were obtained from the ongoing ImmuneRACE study (first 160 participants) and from some 1,300 subjects provided by 6 global collaborators. The material from the prospective study consisted of cDNA or gDNA derived from T cells, B-cell-depleted T cells, or PBMCs. The dataset comprised deeply sampled blood TCRbeta repertoires from subjects exposed to, actively infected with, or recovered from COVID-19. Where HLA class I and class II types were available, the types were taken from metadata supplied by the sample provider, not from assay-based typing. Beyond this particular receptor, the publication reports: How much clinical and demographic metadata was included differed by source and by participant, and the metadata was provided uncurated.

Based on the germline V gene, the CDR1 and CDR2 sequences are SGHTA and FQGNSA. V is cut by 1 base and J by 7 bases, and the space between the germline ends is 16 bases. Measured from the cysteine to the phenylalanine, the CDR3 is 15 residues long. Only CDR3 DNA remains: 45 bases, in frame from the first base. This receptor was obtained from a man in his fifties or sixties with acute or convalescent COVID-19. The sequence links TRBV7-2 to TRBJ2-5; the D gene remains uncertain. The sequencing input was peripheral blood. The CDR3 corresponds to CASSLGVPGSGTQYF. The nucleotides are TGTGCCAGCAGCTTAGGGGTACCCGGTTCGGGGACCCAGTACTTC.